A single sample is the source of the 25 T cell receptor beta chains below, sequenced in a study of CD8 T cells in ankylosing spondylitis. TCRdb reanalysed the 5' RACE reads using MiXCR and keeps one entry per CDR3 protein. The sample holds approximately 250,000 distinct CDR3 sequences, about 10% seen once. The sample was blood, either unsorted or a sorted T cell fraction (not recorded which). These receptors all stem from a male donor with ankylosing spondylitis or in good health (not recorded which).

This clonotype was seen ten or more times. The chain employs TRBV27 and TRBJ1-1; TRBD1 might be the D (6 bases). Germline V lookup: CDR1 MNHEY, CDR2 SMNVEV (reference sequence). This CDR3 comprises 14 residues. With 9 bases removed from V and 0 bases from J, the gap between germline ends came to 14 bases. The CDR3 is CASRRGDMNTEAFF. The DNA of the CDR3 is TGTGCCAGTAGAAGGGGGGATATGAACACTGAAGCTTTCTTT.

This clonotype occurred many times. In DNA, the CDR3 is TGCGCCAGCAGCTCGGGACTAGCGGCCTCCTACGAGCAGTACTTC. This translates into CASSSGLAASYEQYF. The rearrangement joins TRBV5-1 to TRBJ2-7; 11 bases fit TRBD2. V shed 3 bases and J 0 bases; nucleotides not matched to a gene: 2. This CDR3 contains 15 residues. CDR1 and CDR2 from the germline V gene are SGHRS and YFSETQ.

V is TRBV6-1 and J is TRBJ2-5; 7 bases match TRBD2. CDR1 is MNHNS and CDR2 is SASEGT in the germline V gene. V lost 6 bases, J lost 4 bases, and 5 bases stayed unmatched. The CDR3 sequence is 13 residues long. The CDR3 loop is CASSRLARETQYF. CDR3 sequence (DNA): TGTGCCAGCAGCCGACTAGCTAGAGAGACCCAGTACTTC.

At least ten counts were recorded for this clonotype. The chain links TRBV20-1 to TRBJ1-2; D not certain. The V end was cut by 4 bases, the J end by 2 bases, with 14 bases between. Per germline, CDR1 DFQATT and CDR2 SNEGSKA (reference sequence). The CDR3 is 14 residues long. DNA for the CDR3: TGCAGTGCTACCTCGATGAAGGGAAACTATGGCTACACCTTC. As protein: CSATSMKGNYGYTF.

As to this clonotype: A much more abundant neighbour one base away suggests this may be a read error. V usage is TRBV30 and J usage is TRBJ2-7; D not resolved. The CDR3 extends over 13 amino acids. The V gene lost 4 bases and the J gene lost 3 bases, with 13 bases spanning the gap. Germline assignment: CDR1 GTSNPN and CDR2 SVGIG (reference sequence). CDR3 protein: CAWNVDLSYEQYF. The CDR3 bases are TGTGCCTGGAACGTCGATCTCAGCTACGAGCAGTACTTC.

The gene calls are TRBV20-1 and TRBJ2-1; 9 nucleotides align to TRBD1. CDR1 DFQATT and CDR2 SNEGSKA come from the germline V gene (reference sequence). Trimming cost V 4 bases and J 2 bases; bases outside gene matches: 3. This CDR3 is 14 amino acids long. The CDR3 DNA reads as TGCAGTGCTAACCGGGACAGGGCCTACAATGAGCAGTTCTTC. Translation gives CSANRDRAYNEQFF.

This clonotype was recorded at least ten times. The chain combines TRBV12-3 or TRBV12-4 with TRBJ2-2; TRBD2 matches 9 bases. The CDR3 totals 16 residues. The V segment lost 3 bases and the J segment 5 bases; nucleotides outside the gene matches: 7. The CDR3 region is CASSFFAGGPTGELFF. CDR3 sequence (DNA): TGTGCCAGCAGTTTTTTTGCGGGGGGGCCTACCGGGGAGCTGTTTTTT.

This clonotype was detected only once. Just one base apart from a much larger clone, this may be a read error. This chain uses TRBV7-2 with TRBJ1-6; 8 bases line up with TRBD1. The V and J ends lost 6 bases and 8 bases, in that order; junction bases with no gene match: 6. There are 14 residues in the CDR3. Germline CDR1 is SGHTA and CDR2 is FQGNSA. The CDR3 reads CTSRIGQGYSPLHF. The CDR3 nucleotides are TGTACCAGCAGAATCGGACAGGGATATTCACCCCTCCACTTT.

Ten or more counts support this clonotype. The V gene is TRBV3-1, the J gene TRBJ2-5, with TRBD2 identical over 8 bases. The CDR3 sequence is 15 residues long. V lost 4 bases to trimming and J lost 2 bases; unmatched junction nucleotides: 6. The germline V gene has CDR1 LGHDT and CDR2 YNNKEL (reference sequence). Here the CDR3 DNA reads TGTGCCAGCAGCCCCCCGGCGGGGGGACAAGAGACCCAGTACTTC. This sequence encodes CASSPPAGGQETQYF.

In its sample, this clonotype was seen many times. The rearrangement links TRBV12-3 or TRBV12-4 to TRBJ1-1; no firm D call. CDR3 length: 14 residues. V lost 3 bases to trimming and J lost 0 bases, with 8 bases between them. CDR3 sequence (DNA): TGTGCCAGCAGTTTTTTCGGGATGAACACTGAAGCTTTCTTT. It specifies CASSFFGMNTEAFF.

Many counts were recorded for this clonotype. The V call is TRBV3-1, the J call TRBJ2-5, with 9 bases lining up with TRBD2. The CDR3 consists of 17 residues. Trimming removed 1 base from V and 0 bases from J; junction bases left unmatched: 6. Germline V CDR1 and CDR2: LGHDT, YNNKEL (reference sequence). The CDR3: CASSQARLAAYQETQYF. The CDR3 DNA reads TGTGCCAGCAGCCAAGCCCGACTAGCGGCGTACCAAGAGACCCAGTACTTC.

This clonotype showed up many times. The V call is TRBV12-3 or TRBV12-4, the J call TRBJ2-3; D is possibly TRBD2 (5 bases). Trimming took 6 bases from V and 2 from J, leaving 15 bases between them. The CDR3 runs 15 residues. The CDR3 loop reads CASSPLATPTDTQYF. CDR3 DNA: TGTGCCAGCAGCCCCTTAGCGACTCCCACAGATACGCAGTATTTT.

The rearrangement uses TRBV4-2 and TRBJ2-3; 8 nucleotides match TRBD2. Germline V CDR1 and CDR2: LGHNA, YNFKEQ. V was pared by 0 bases and J by 2 bases, with 4 bases of the junction left unmatched. CDR3 length equals 16 residues. The CDR3 is CASSQELAGPTDTQYF. The CDR3 DNA reads as TGTGCCAGCAGCCAAGAGCTAGCGGGCCCCACAGATACGCAGTATTTT.

The sample holds many counts of this clonotype. The chain is built from TRBV7-2 and TRBJ1-1; 9 positions match TRBD1. The V gene's germline CDR1 is SGHTA and CDR2 FQGNSA. The trim removed 1 base at V and 11 bases at J, leaving 11 bases unmatched. This CDR3 is built from 15 residues. The CDR3 coding sequence is TGTGCCAGCAGCTTAGGAGGTGGGGCACAGGGGGCGGCTTTCTTT. Its translation: CASSLGGGAQGAAFF.

There are many counts of this clonotype. The chain employs TRBV20-1 and TRBJ2-2; D not certain. Germline assignment: CDR1 DFQATT and CDR2 SNEGSKA (reference sequence). CDR3 length: 15 residues. V lost 3 bases and J lost 0, with 11 bases in between. CDR3 in amino acids: CSASLLGANTGELFF. CDR3 coding DNA: TGCAGTGCTAGTCTCCTCGGTGCGAACACCGGGGAGCTGTTTTTT.

In its sample, this clonotype was seen a few times. The V call is TRBV7-2, the J call TRBJ2-7, with D uncertain. V was shortened by 2 bases and J by 2 bases, with 7 bases between the two germline ends. CDR3 length: 13 residues. Germline V gives CDR1 SGHTA, CDR2 FQGNSA. Here the CDR3 reads CASSLQHAYEQYF. The DNA of the CDR3 is TGTGCCAGCAGCTTACAGCACGCCTACGAGCAGTACTTC. Drawing the rest from reference TRBV7-2 and TRBJ2-7, the complete variable domain is GAGVSQSPSNKVTEKGKDVELRCDPISGHTALYWYRQSLGQGLEFLIYFQGNSAPDKSGLPSDRFSAERTGGSVSTLTIQRTQQEDSAVYLCASSLQHAYEQYFGPGTRLTVT.

This clonotype showed up just a few times. This chain connects TRBV5-6 to TRBJ1-5; D remains unclear. CDR1 is SGHDT and CDR2 is YYEEEE in the germline V gene. The CDR3 covers 14 residues. The V gene lost 1 base and the J gene lost 3 bases, with 8 bases spanning the gap. The CDR3 spells CASSLHSFNQPQHF. DNA of the CDR3: TGTGCCAGCAGCTTGCACAGTTTCAATCAGCCCCAGCATTTT.

This clonotype occurred many times. The chain is built from TRBV20-1 and TRBJ1-2, with TRBD1 as a possible D gene (6 bases). CDR1 and CDR2 (germline): DFQATT, SNEGSKA (reference sequence). This CDR3 comprises 12 residues. V was pared by 3 bases and J by 4 bases, with 9 bases between. CDR3 amino acids: CSARGGSYGYTF. The CDR3 DNA reads as TGCAGTGCTAGGGGGGGCAGCTATGGCTACACCTTC.

The chain carries TRBV4-1 and TRBJ1-1; no clear D. Germline CDR1 and CDR2: MGHRA and YSYEKL. The CDR3 is 15 amino acids. Trimming pared 1 base from V and 1 base from J, leaving 10 bases between. The CDR3 loop reads CASSQGPAQNTEAFF. CDR3 nucleotides: TGCGCCAGCAGCCAAGGTCCAGCCCAGAACACTGAAGCTTTCTTT.

Ten or more counts support this clonotype. In DNA form, the CDR3 reads TGTGCCAGCAGCGCCAATTCTGGCTACACCTTC. Its translation is CASSANSGYTF. V and J are TRBV9 and TRBJ1-2; D is undetermined. CDR3 size: 11 residues. Between the trimmed V and J ends, which lost 3 bases and 7 bases, there was a span of 7 bases. Germline V lookup: CDR1 SGDLS, CDR2 YYNGEE. The full variable domain, completed using reference TRBV9 and TRBJ1-2, is DSGVTQTPKHLITATGQRVTLRCSPRSGDLSVYWYQQSLDQGLQFLIQYYNGEERAKGNILERFSAQQFPDLHSELNLSSLELGDSALYFCASSANSGYTFGSGTRLTVV.

This clonotype was picked up many times. This sequence joins TRBV7-2 and TRBJ2-7; D call uncertain. Germline CDR1 is SGHTA and CDR2 is FQGNSA. V was pared by 3 bases and J by 0 bases, with 15 bases between. The CDR3 is made up of 16 amino acids. DNA of the CDR3: TGTGCCAGCAGCTTGGACCAGACCTTAACCTCCTACGAGCAGTACTTC. This gives the protein CASSLDQTLTSYEQYF. Based on the CDR3 plus reference TRBV7-2 and TRBJ2-7, the full variable domain is GAGVSQSPSNKVTEKGKDVELRCDPISGHTALYWYRQSLGQGLEFLIYFQGNSAPDKSGLPSDRFSAERTGGSVSTLTIQRTQQEDSAVYLCASSLDQTLTSYEQYFGPGTRLTVT.

The V gene is TRBV5-1, the J gene TRBJ2-2; D remains ambiguous. V lost 4 bases to trimming and J lost 0 bases, with 7 bases between them. From germline, CDR1 is SGHRS and CDR2 YFSETQ. This CDR3 is 14 amino acids long. Written as DNA, the CDR3 is TGCGCCAGCAGCAACTTGCCGAACACCGGGGAGCTGTTTTTT. Its translation is CASSNLPNTGELFF.

In this sample, this clonotype turned up many times. The CDR3 protein is CASSPRTGENYEQYF. As DNA, the CDR3 is TGCGCCAGCAGCCCAAGGACAGGGGAAAACTACGAGCAGTACTTC. V is TRBV5-1 and J is TRBJ2-7; 9 nucleotides agree with TRBD1. The V gene end was trimmed by 4 bases and the J gene end by 3 bases; junction bases not matched to a gene: 8. This CDR3 region has 15 residues. Germline V gene data show CDR1 as SGHRS and CDR2 as YFSETQ. The whole variable domain, remainder taken from reference TRBV5-1 and TRBJ2-7, is KAGVTQTPRYLIKTRGQQVTLSCSPISGHRSVSWYQQTPGQGLQFLFEYFSETQRNKGNFPGRFSGRQFSNSRSEMNVSTLELGDSALYLCASSPRTGENYEQYFGPGTRLTVT.

The table lists this clonotype with many counts. In DNA, the CDR3 is TGCAGTGCCGCCGGGGCCGGGGAGCTGTTTTTT. Its protein product is CSAAGAGELFF. This rearrangement joins TRBV20-1 to TRBJ2-2, with TRBD2 as a possible D gene (5 bases). The CDR3 loop spans 11 amino acids. Trimming removed 6 bases at V and 6 bases at J, with 8 bases between. Germline V lookup: CDR1 DFQATT, CDR2 SNEGSKA (reference sequence).

This clonotype was seen many times. The CDR3: CASSYAQGTDTQYF. The DNA of the CDR3 is TGTGCCAGCAGTTATGCGCAGGGAACAGATACGCAGTATTTT. V and J are TRBV6-5 and TRBJ2-3, with a weak D call TRBD1 (5 bases). Germline CDR1 MNHEY, CDR2 SVGAGI. Trimming shortened V by 3 bases and J by 3 bases, and 10 bases separated the two germline ends. CDR3 length equals 14 residues.